What follows are 5 T cell receptor beta chains derived from one specimen sequenced in a study of CDR3 diversity in severe acne. Via MiXCR, TCRdb re-called the PCR reads, giving one row per CDR3 protein. The sample lists 84,000 or so distinct CDR3 sequences, 48% occurring once. The sequencing sample was made of blood. These receptors originate from a male donor in good health, serving as a control.

This clonotype was recorded many times. This rearrangement joins TRBV30 to TRBJ1-6; no firm D call. This CDR3 has 13 amino acids. Trimming pared 2 bases from V and 7 bases from J, leaving 9 bases between. Per germline, CDR1 GTSNPN and CDR2 SVGIG (reference sequence). The CDR3 DNA reads TGTGCCTGGAGTACGGGGAACAATTCACCCCTCCACTTT. It yields the protein CAWSTGNNSPLHF.

The J gene is TRBJ2-7, the V gene TRBV4-2, with 11 bases identical to TRBD2. The CDR3 extends over 14 amino acids. Germline V CDR1 and CDR2: LGHNA, YNFKEQ. The junction had 9 bases not matched to a gene; V was cut back by 3 bases and J by 11 bases. The CDR3 nucleotides read TGTGCCAGCAGCCATGATCGGCCGGGACTAGCGGAGTACTTC. The encoded protein is CASSHDRPGLAEYF.

The chain carries TRBV6-5 and TRBJ2-7; 7 nucleotides agree with TRBD1. Trimming at V came to 5 bases and at J to 3 bases, leaving 10 bases not matched to a gene. Germline CDR1 is MNHEY and CDR2 is SVGAGI. This CDR3 spans 15 amino acids. Here the CDR3 reads CASSATTGSVYEQYF. For the CDR3, the DNA is TGTGCCAGCAGTGCCACGACAGGGTCGGTCTACGAGCAGTACTTC.

V and J are TRBV20-1 and TRBJ1-1, with D tentatively TRBD1 (5 bases). The V gene lost 5 bases and the J gene lost 0 bases, with 10 bases spanning the gap. Germline-derived CDR1 and CDR2 are DFQATT and SNEGSKA (reference sequence). The CDR3 spans 13 residues. CDR3: CSAPDSLNTEAFF. The CDR3 nucleotides are TGCAGTGCTCCAGACAGTTTGAACACTGAAGCTTTCTTT.

This clonotype was seen just once. The rearrangement joins TRBV2 to TRBJ1-1; D not certain. Trimming took 6 bases from V and 5 from J, leaving 10 bases between them. There are 12 residues in the CDR3. Looked up from germline, CDR1 is SNHLY and CDR2 is FYNNEI. CDR3 protein: CASRIGSTEAFF. CDR3 DNA sequence: TGTGCCAGCAGAATCGGTTCAACTGAAGCTTTCTTT.